This entry is about one TCR beta chain. It has no known antigen specificity. No quality values exist for individual bases; no much larger clone is one base distant. The sample is drawn from a study of shared clonotypes between healthy human individuals (TCRdb year 2020). For context, the study as a whole: The cohort included three men and a couple of women between 18 and 49 years of age. Per donor, three plates each were used for CD4 naive and CD4 memory, two for CD8 naive, and one for CD8 memory. The study deeply sequenced blood TCR repertoires of about five healthy adults to estimate repertoire size and the extent of clonotype sharing between individuals. To increase sequencing depth and limit assay-specific biases, different laboratories used diverse techniques to prepare libraries and sequence TCR repertoires. Per donor, leukapheresis produced somewhere between about 0.9 and 9.5 billion PBMCs. Study-wide findings and limitations: Pairwise subsampling indicated that sequencing depth was expected to affect the degree of clonotype sharing among donors. When a handful of donors were compared, the shared fraction of clonotypes was about 5.5% for naive CD4, around 4% for naive CD8, about 2.4% for memory CD4, and under 0.5% for memory CD8. Naive subsets generally had larger estimated clonotype richness than memory subsets. Because the study included only a small number of donors, the genetic and exposure-history diversity represented was limited. Only blood was sampled, and tissue TCR repertoires likely differ from those in blood. Clonotypes shared by all four sorted-subset donors showed higher generation probabilities than non-shared clonotypes. Incomplete sequencing was indicated by rarefaction of sorted-subset datasets, despite the large sequencing depth.

TCR CDR3 regions were amplified from genomic DNA by multiplex PCR using the deep immunoSEQ assay. Genomic DNA extracted from each cell subset was distributed evenly over all wells of several immunoSEQ 96-well plates, and each plate served as one replicate. Each replicate PCR for sorted subsets received around 0.2 ug genomic DNA, equal to tens of thousands of T cell genomes. Purified libraries were quantified with a Qubit 3.0 fluorometer, sized on a Bioanalyzer 2100, and re-quantified with the KAPA Library Quantification kit. Each immunoSEQ 96-well plate was sequenced on its own single-read 150-cycle Illumina NextSeq 550 flow cell. Under the source paper's analysis protocol: Because the immunoSEQ output held only junctional sequences and lacked quality scores, the filtering could not match the filtering applied to full-length reads. Sequences were annotated with PyIR, a Python wrapper for IgBLAST v1.9, and V/J genes and CDR3 were assigned using IMGT germline references. Reads were removed for weak V/J assignments (E-value above 1e-6), missing CDR3, stop codons, out-of-frame junctions, or ambiguous translated residues. V3J clonotypes were defined by identical inferred V gene, J gene, and CDR3 amino acid sequence. Percentage overlap between repertoires was computed as shared unique clonotypes divided by the size of the smaller repertoire. Richness of each repertoire was evaluated using RTK rarefaction, the Chao1 estimator, and Recon v2.1 estimates of unobserved clonotypes. OLGA was used to compute generation probabilities for all TCRbeta clonotypes that the gDNA method yielded from a few donors. TCRdb carries this immuneACCESS record with in-frame sequences only. Its versions omit some clonotypes, under half of them owing to an unresolved V gene in the studies checked, with the rest unexplained. D and trimming come from the DNA, and the V and J calls and clone size come from that table. This sample holds some 2.1 million clones; around 95% were observed only once. The ten largest clones take up 1.5% to 2% of the sample.

CD8 naive samples were obtained by positive selection for CCR7 among CD45RO-negative cells, yielding a CD45RA+CCR7+ population from which TemRA cells were excluded. The donors were healthy, HIV-negative adults with no recently reported acute infections or vaccinations. All donors were Caucasian adults living in Nashville, Tennessee, USA. Blood was collected by leukapheresis, and PBMCs were isolated by Ficoll-Histopaque density gradient centrifugation and then cryopreserved in liquid nitrogen vapor phase. Analytical flow cytometry was used to check the purity and quantity of each magnetically sorted T cell population. From each sorted fraction, genomic DNA was isolated and quantified by UV absorbance on a Nanodrop 2000c. There are 13 amino acids in the CDR3, from cysteine to phenylalanine inclusive. Only the CDR3 DNA is retained, 39 bases long and in frame from the first base. Trimming costs V 3 bases and J 7 bases, and their ends lie 14 bases apart. The germline V gene yields SGHDT for CDR1 and YYEEEE for CDR2.

Specimen: naive CD8+ T cells from PBMCs. The sample's cell subset or site, from its label and the paper: CD45RA+CCR7+. The sequence links TRBV5-6 to TRBJ2-7; perhaps TRBD2 is the D gene, with 6 bases matching. The receptor was derived from a man aged 18 to 30 in good health. Some clones in this sample may be carry-over from other donors' samples. The DNA sequence is as follows: TGTGCCAGCAGCTGGGGGGTCGGGCGAGAGCAGTACTTC. It translates as CASSWGVGREQYF.